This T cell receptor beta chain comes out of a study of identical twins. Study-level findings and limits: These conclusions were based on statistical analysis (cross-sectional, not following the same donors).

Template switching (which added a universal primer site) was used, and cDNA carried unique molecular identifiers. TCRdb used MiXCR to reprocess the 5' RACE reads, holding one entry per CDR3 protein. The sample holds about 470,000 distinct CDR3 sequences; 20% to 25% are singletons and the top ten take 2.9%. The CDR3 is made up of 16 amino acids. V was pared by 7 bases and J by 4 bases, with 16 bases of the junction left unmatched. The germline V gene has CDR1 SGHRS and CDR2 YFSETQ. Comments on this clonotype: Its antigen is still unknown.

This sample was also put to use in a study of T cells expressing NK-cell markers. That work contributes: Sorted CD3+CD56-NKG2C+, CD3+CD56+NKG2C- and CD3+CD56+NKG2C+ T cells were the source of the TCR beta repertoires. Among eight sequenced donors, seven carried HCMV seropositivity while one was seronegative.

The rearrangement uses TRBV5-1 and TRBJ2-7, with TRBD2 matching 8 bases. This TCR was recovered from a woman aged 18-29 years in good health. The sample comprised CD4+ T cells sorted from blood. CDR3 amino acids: CASAPGSGGLLYEQYF. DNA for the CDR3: TGCGCCAGCGCCCCCGGGAGCGGGGGCCTTTTATACGAGCAGTACTTC.